One sample yielded the 26 T cell receptor beta chains listed below, sequenced in a study of OX40 agonist ivuxolimab in advanced cancers. The assay was immunoSEQ multiplex PCR, and TCRdb's table has in-frame clones only and misses some. The sample contains more than 60,000 clones, about 77% of which appear only once. Sequencing was performed on CD4+ or CD8+ T cells sorted from blood, taken in a trial of the OX40 agonist ivuxolimab. Receptor source: an adult with an advanced solid tumor such as melanoma, head and neck, liver or kidney cancer.

This clone was counted at least ten times. The genes are TRBV28 and TRBJ2-1; D call uncertain. CDR1 is MDHEN, CDR2 SYDVKM, per germline. V was clipped by 3 bases and J by 15 bases, with 30 bases between them. The CDR3 contains 17 residues. The CDR3 coding sequence is TGTGCCAGCAGTTTCCGGCCTCGAGTAAGTGTTGGGTCGTATCGGTTCTTC. Residues: CASSFRPRVSVGSYRFF.

The CDR3 nucleotides read TGTGCCAGCAGCCCGATAGCGGGGGGGCCTGACAATGAGCAGTTCTTC. Its translation is CASSPIAGGPDNEQFF. The chain recombines TRBV4-2 with TRBJ2-1, with 11 bases that match TRBD2. Germline V gene data show CDR1 as LGHNA and CDR2 as YNFKEQ. J lost 5 bases, V lost 4 bases, and 7 bases had no gene match. The CDR3 has 16 residues.

Only a few counts were recorded for this clone. The gene calls are TRBV19 and TRBJ1-5; D is undetermined. Trimming left V 9 bases short and J 4 bases short, with 16 bases between. From germline, CDR1 is LNHDA and CDR2 SQIVND (reference sequence). This CDR3 has 14 amino acids. The CDR3 here is CASRLWAANQPQHF. The CDR3 DNA reads as TGTGCCAGCAGACTTTGGGCAGCGAATCAGCCCCAGCATTTT.

The gene calls are TRBV11-2 and TRBJ2-7; 8 bases map to TRBD1. V dropped 5 bases and J dropped 5; count of bases not matched to a gene: 17. Germline V gene data show CDR1 as SGHAT and CDR2 as FQNNGV. This CDR3 region has 17 residues. As DNA, the CDR3 is TGTGCCAGCAGCCTCCTCGGCGGCAGGGGGCTTGCCAACGAGCAGTACTTC. This sequence encodes CASSLLGGRGLANEQYF.

CDR3 in amino acids: CASSGYQGPSYGYTF. CDR3 DNA: TGTGCCAGCAGTGGATACCAGGGGCCCAGCTATGGCTACACCTTC. The V and J genes are TRBV2 and TRBJ1-2; TRBD1 might be the D (6 bases). The V end lost 4 bases, the J end lost 4 bases, and 16 bases lay between the germline ends. Germline V gives CDR1 SNHLY, CDR2 FYNNEI. CDR3 length: 15 amino acids. The full variable domain, with the rest looked up from reference TRBV2 and TRBJ1-2, is EPEVTQTPSHQVTQMGQEVILRCVPISNHLYFYWYRQILGQKVEFLVSFYNNEISEKSEIFDDQFSVERPDGSNFTLKIRSTKLEDSAMYFCASSGYQGPSYGYTFGSGTRLTVV.

The chain couples TRBV19 to TRBJ2-2; 7 bases match TRBD2. The CDR3 is 15 residues long. CDR1 and CDR2 from the germline V gene are LNHDA and SQIVND (reference sequence). V lost 8 bases to trimming and J lost 4 bases; unmatched junction nucleotides: 10. The CDR3 reads CASGSTGGITGELFF. CDR3 nucleotides: TGTGCCAGTGGCTCTACGGGAGGTATCACCGGGGAGCTGTTTTTT.

V and J are TRBV18 and TRBJ2-6; D could derive from TRBD1 or TRBD2 (6 bases each). Trimming left V 0 bases short and J 4 bases short, with 10 bases between. The CDR3 is made up of 16 amino acids. Germline-derived CDR1 and CDR2 are KGHSH and LQKENI. The chain's CDR3 is CASSPPGGRGANVLTF. In DNA form, the CDR3 reads TGTGCCAGCTCACCACCGGGGGGCAGAGGGGCCAACGTCCTGACTTTC.

About this clone itself: It may be a read error: a sequence one base away is much more abundant. The sample contains more than one DNA sequence encoding this CDR3. The chain uses TRBV6-5 and TRBJ1-3; D is unclear. The V gene lost 6 bases and the J gene lost 3 bases, with 9 bases spanning the gap. The CDR3 has 13 residues. Germline V CDR1 and CDR2: MNHEY, SVGAGI. The CDR3 here is CASSGLYGNTIYF. In nucleotides, the CDR3 is TGTGCCAGCAGCGGACTTTATGGAAACACCATATATTTT.

The CDR3, as DNA: TGTGCCAGCAGCCAAGCGGTAACTAGCGGGACCTACGAGCAGTACTTC. This encodes CASSQAVTSGTYEQYF. The V and J genes are TRBV4-2 and TRBJ2-7, with TRBD2 identical over 10 bases. The trim removed 1 base at V and 2 bases at J, leaving 5 bases unmatched. The germline CDR1 and CDR2 sequences are LGHNA and YNFKEQ. This CDR3 spans 16 amino acids.

The V and J genes are TRBV5-1 and TRBJ2-2; D is unclear. V dropped 1 base and J dropped 4 bases, with 5 bases sitting between them. Germline V CDR1 and CDR2: SGHRS, YFSETQ. This CDR3 contains 13 residues. CDR3 in amino acids: CASSLLSTGELFF. The CDR3 DNA reads TGCGCCAGCAGCTTGTTGAGCACCGGGGAGCTGTTTTTT.

The chain joins TRBV18 to TRBJ2-2; 7 bases are shared with TRBD1. Trimming cost V 3 bases and J 3 bases; bases outside gene matches: 4. Germline loops: CDR1 KGHSH, CDR2 LQKENI. This CDR3 spans 15 amino acids. CDR3 loop: CASSPYRGDTGELFF. The CDR3 bases are TGTGCCAGCTCACCCTACAGGGGTGACACCGGGGAGCTGTTTTTT. Full variable domain (rest looked up from reference TRBV18 and TRBJ2-2): NAGVMQNPRHLVRRRGQEARLRCSPMKGHSHVYWYRQLPEEGLKFMVYLQKENIIDESGMPKERFSAEFPKEGPSILRIQQVVRGDSAAYFCASSPYRGDTGELFFGEGSRLTVL.

In this sample, this clone turned up a few times. The chain employs TRBV19 and TRBJ1-5; 9 bases fit TRBD1. V lost 5 bases and J lost 6; bases outside the gene matches: 11. From germline, CDR1 is LNHDA and CDR2 SQIVND (reference sequence). The CDR3 loop spans 16 amino acids. The CDR3 sequence is CASSLHSGTGFQPQHF. The CDR3 bases are TGTGCCAGTAGTCTTCACTCCGGGACAGGGTTTCAGCCCCAGCATTTT. Looking up the rest from reference TRBV19 and TRBJ1-5 gives the full variable domain: DGGITQSPKYLFRKEGQNVTLSCEQNLNHDAMYWYRQDPGQGLRLIYYSQIVNDFQKGDIAEGYSVSREKKESFPLTVTSAQKNPTAFYLCASSLHSGTGFQPQHFGDGTRLSIL.

The rearrangement joins TRBV7-8 to TRBJ2-7; tentatively, D is TRBD1 (5 bases). The CDR3 sequence is 14 residues long. Germline CDR1 SGHVS, CDR2 FQNEAQ. V lost 5 bases to trimming and J lost 2 bases, with 13 bases between them. CDR3 nucleotide sequence: TGTGCCAGCAGCCAGGATCAGGGAACCTACGAGCAGTACTTC. This gives the protein CASSQDQGTYEQYF.

V is TRBV14 and J is TRBJ1-6; D is unclear. The V gene lost 2 bases and the J gene lost 10 bases, with 12 bases spanning the gap. Germline V gives CDR1 SGHDN, CDR2 FVKESK. This CDR3 spans 14 amino acids. CDR3 nucleotides: TGTGCCAGCAGCCAAATGTCCCGCGGCTCACCCCTCCACTTT. Translation gives CASSQMSRGSPLHF.

The chain carries TRBV5-1 and TRBJ2-5; D uncertain. Trimming stripped 0 bases from V and 1 base from J, with 7 bases between. The CDR3 is 14 residues long. Germline V gene data show CDR1 as SGHRS and CDR2 as YFSETQ. This chain's CDR3 is CASSLGQPQETQYF. The CDR3 nucleotides are TGCGCCAGCAGCTTGGGGCAGCCCCAAGAGACCCAGTACTTC.

The J gene is TRBJ2-2, the V gene TRBV5-4, with D possibly TRBD1 on 6 matching bases. The germline CDR1 and CDR2 sequences are SGHNT and YYREEE (reference sequence). The CDR3 totals 13 residues. CDR3 in amino acids: CATAGGAVGELFF. In nucleotides, the CDR3 is TGTGCGACGGCTGGGGGCGCGGTCGGGGAGCTGTTTTTT.

The rearrangement joins TRBV4-2 to TRBJ2-3, with 7 nucleotides matching TRBD2. The V segment lost 4 bases and the J segment 6 bases; nucleotides outside the gene matches: 16. The CDR3 extends over 17 amino acids. The V gene's germline CDR1 is LGHNA and CDR2 YNFKEQ. CDR3 protein: CASSRTPSGATGDTQYF. The CDR3 coding sequence is TGTGCCAGCAGCCGGACCCCTAGCGGAGCAACGGGGGATACGCAGTATTTT.

V usage is TRBV5-1 and J usage is TRBJ1-2; D not resolved. CDR1 and CDR2 (germline): SGHRS, YFSETQ. V was pared by 0 bases and J by 4 bases, with 19 bases between. There are 17 residues in the CDR3. The CDR3, as DNA: TGCGCCAGCAGCTTGGCCTTTTTTTCGGGGTGGGGCTATGGCTACACCTTC. This gives the protein CASSLAFFSGWGYGYTF. Full variable domain (remainder filled in from reference TRBV5-1 and TRBJ1-2): KAGVTQTPRYLIKTRGQQVTLSCSPISGHRSVSWYQQTPGQGLQFLFEYFSETQRNKGNFPGRFSGRQFSNSRSEMNVSTLELGDSALYLCASSLAFFSGWGYGYTFGSGTRLTVV.

The gene calls are TRBV4-1 and TRBJ1-6, with TRBD1 matching 10 bases. Unmatched junction bases numbered 12, after V lost 5 bases and J lost 5 bases. Germline V gene data show CDR1 as MGHRA and CDR2 as YSYEKL. The CDR3 covers 18 residues. The CDR3, as DNA: TGCGCCAGCAGCGATGAGAAGGGACAGGGGACGGATAATTCACCCCTCCACTTT. Protein: CASSDEKGQGTDNSPLHF.

The chain employs TRBV5-1 and TRBJ2-7, with D tentatively TRBD1 (5 bases). Germline assignment: CDR1 SGHRS and CDR2 YFSETQ. This CDR3 is 15 amino acids long. V lost 5 bases and J 5 bases, leaving 20 bases between the germline ends. CDR3 sequence (DNA): TGCGCCAGCAGATCCGAGTCGGACATCATAGACGAGCAGTACTTC. Translating it yields CASRSESDIIDEQYF. Full variable domain (missing parts from reference TRBV5-1 and TRBJ2-7): KAGVTQTPRYLIKTRGQQVTLSCSPISGHRSVSWYQQTPGQGLQFLFEYFSETQRNKGNFPGRFSGRQFSNSRSEMNVSTLELGDSALYLCASRSESDIIDEQYFGPGTRLTVT.

The chain employs TRBV7-2 and TRBJ2-5; 13 bases agree with TRBD2. With V trimmed by 6 bases and J by 4 bases, 5 bases remained unmatched. Looked up from germline, CDR1 is SGHTA and CDR2 is FQGNSA. The CDR3 loop spans 15 amino acids. The CDR3 is CASSRTSGRGETQYF. The CDR3 coding sequence is TGTGCCAGCAGTCGGACTAGCGGGAGAGGAGAGACCCAGTACTTC.

The rearrangement uses TRBV7-9 and TRBJ2-5; maybe TRBD1 (5 bases). V gave up 6 bases and J gave up 3 bases, with 14 bases separating them. The V gene's germline CDR1 is SEHNR and CDR2 FQNEAQ (reference sequence). The CDR3 has 14 amino acids. CDR3 bases: TGTGCCAGCAGTTTACGATCAGGGAAAGAGACCCAGTACTTC. Its protein is CASSLRSGKETQYF. The variable domain in full, with the rest retrieved from reference TRBV7-9 and TRBJ2-5, is DTGVSQNPRHKITKRGQNVTFRCDPISEHNRLYWYRQTLGQGPEFLTYFQNEAQLEKSRLLSDRFSAERPKGSFSTLEIQRTEQGDSAMYLCASSLRSGKETQYFGPGTRLLVL.

The chain combines TRBV11-2 with TRBJ1-2; D is uncertain. The V end was cut by 5 bases, the J end by 7 bases, with 11 bases between. This CDR3 has 12 amino acids. CDR1 SGHAT and CDR2 FQNNGV come from the germline V gene. The CDR3 DNA is TGTGCCAGCAGCGTCTACGGATTTGGCTACACCTTC. The encoded protein is CASSVYGFGYTF.

The chain carries TRBV19 and TRBJ1-5; no firm D call. With 5 bases removed from V and 7 bases from J, the gap between germline ends came to 12 bases. This CDR3 comprises 13 residues. Per the germline V gene, CDR1 is LNHDA and CDR2 is SQIVND (reference sequence). The CDR3 reads CASSSQGGQPQHF. Here the CDR3 DNA reads TGTGCCAGTAGTTCCCAAGGAGGGCAGCCCCAGCATTTT.

This chain connects TRBV21-1 to TRBJ2-7; the table gives TRBD1 as D, unverified against the DNA. TRBV21-1 is a recognized pseudogene. The CDR3 extends over 18 amino acids. The CDR3 DNA sequence: TGTGCCAGCAGCAAAAAACGCCCCCCGGGACAGGGGACTTACGAGCAGTACTTC. Translating gives CASSKKRPPGQGTYEQYF.

The V and J genes are TRBV30 and TRBJ2-6, with D tentatively TRBD2 (6 bases). Germline V gene lookup returns CDR1 GTSNPN and CDR2 SVGIG (reference sequence). V shed 3 bases and J shed 2 bases, with 11 bases lying between them. The CDR3 covers 15 residues. The DNA of the CDR3 is TGTGCCTGGAGGCTCGGCGGGGCTGGGGCCAACGTCCTGACTTTC. Its protein product is CAWRLGGAGANVLTF.